This paragraph reports one T cell receptor (beta chain). The antigen remains undetermined. Germline loops: CDR1 SGHRS, CDR2 YFSETQ. CDR3 length: 19 amino acids. The V end was cut by 0 bases, the J end by 1 base, with 22 bases between. These data originate in a study of cytomegalovirus exposure and HLA in healthy donors. Regarding the study as a whole: In a later analysis, across HLA loci, associated TCR counts were highest for DRB1, lowest for HLA-C.

In the PCR, 60 Vbeta and 13 Jbeta primers were used. Repertoires were generated with immunoSEQ multiplex PCR, while TCRdb's copy carries only in-frame clones and drops some. The data contain about 150,000 clones, about four fifths of them singletons. The donors (healthy individuals) were bone marrow donors. This chain uses TRBV5-1 with TRBJ1-1; TRBD1 might be the D (6 bases). Sequenced input: PBMCs. This sequence originates from a man aged 18-30 years in good health and CMV-seronegative. In DNA form, the CDR3 reads TGCGCCAGCAGCTTGGGTGAGGGGGGGGCGGGCGAAGGGAACACTGAAGCTTTCTTT. Its protein is CASSLGEGGAGEGNTEAFF.